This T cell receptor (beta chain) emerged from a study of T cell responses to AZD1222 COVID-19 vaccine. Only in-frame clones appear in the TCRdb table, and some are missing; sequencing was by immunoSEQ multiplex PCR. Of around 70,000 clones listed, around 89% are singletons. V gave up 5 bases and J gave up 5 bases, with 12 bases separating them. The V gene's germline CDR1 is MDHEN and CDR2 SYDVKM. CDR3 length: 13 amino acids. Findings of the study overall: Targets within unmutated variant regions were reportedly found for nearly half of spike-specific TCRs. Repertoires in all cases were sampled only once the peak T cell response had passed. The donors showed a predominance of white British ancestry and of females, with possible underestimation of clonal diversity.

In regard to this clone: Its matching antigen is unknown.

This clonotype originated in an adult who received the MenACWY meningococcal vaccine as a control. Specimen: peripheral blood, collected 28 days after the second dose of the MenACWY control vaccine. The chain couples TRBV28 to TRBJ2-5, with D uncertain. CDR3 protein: CASSPPSQETQYF. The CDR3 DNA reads TGTGCCAGCAGTCCGCCTAGTCAGGAGACCCAGTACTTC.